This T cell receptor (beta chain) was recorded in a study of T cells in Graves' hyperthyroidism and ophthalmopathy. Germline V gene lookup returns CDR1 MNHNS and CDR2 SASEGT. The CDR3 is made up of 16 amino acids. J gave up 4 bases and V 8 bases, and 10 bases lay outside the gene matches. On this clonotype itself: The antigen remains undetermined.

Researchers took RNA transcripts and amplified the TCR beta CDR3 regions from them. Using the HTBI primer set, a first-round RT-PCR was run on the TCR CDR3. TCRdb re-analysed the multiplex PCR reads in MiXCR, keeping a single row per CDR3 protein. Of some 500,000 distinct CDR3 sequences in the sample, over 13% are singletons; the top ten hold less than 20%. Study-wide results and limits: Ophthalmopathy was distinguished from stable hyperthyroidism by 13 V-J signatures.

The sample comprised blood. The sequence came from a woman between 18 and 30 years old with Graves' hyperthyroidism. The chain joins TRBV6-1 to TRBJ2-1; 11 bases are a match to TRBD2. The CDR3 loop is CASGERLAGPYNEQFF. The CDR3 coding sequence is TGTGCCAGCGGGGAGAGACTAGCGGGGCCGTACAATGAGCAGTTCTTC.